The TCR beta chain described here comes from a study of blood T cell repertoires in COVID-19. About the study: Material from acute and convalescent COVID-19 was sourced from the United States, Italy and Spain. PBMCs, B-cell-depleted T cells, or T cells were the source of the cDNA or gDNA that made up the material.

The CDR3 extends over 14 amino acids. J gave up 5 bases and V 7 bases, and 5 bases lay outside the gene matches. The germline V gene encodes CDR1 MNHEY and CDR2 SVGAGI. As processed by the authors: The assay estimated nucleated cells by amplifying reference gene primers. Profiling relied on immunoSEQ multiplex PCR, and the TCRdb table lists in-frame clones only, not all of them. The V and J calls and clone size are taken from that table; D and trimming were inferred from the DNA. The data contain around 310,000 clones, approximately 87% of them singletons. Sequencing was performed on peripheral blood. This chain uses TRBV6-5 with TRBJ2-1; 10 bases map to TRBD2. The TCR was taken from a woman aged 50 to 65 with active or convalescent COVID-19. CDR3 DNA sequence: TGTGCCAGCAAGGCTAGCGGGAGCCACAATGAGCAGTTCTTC. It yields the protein CASKASGSHNEQFF.